This entry lists 22 T cell receptor beta chains sequenced from one sample in a study of T-cell reconstitution after alpha-beta-depleted transplantation in children. TCRbeta library construction was performed incorporating unique molecular identifiers. TCRdb analysed the PCR reads with MiXCR anew, one entry per CDR3 protein. Among 600,000 to 800,000 distinct CDR3 sequences listed, 10% to 15% were seen once. The source material was PBMCs, sampled before TCRalphabeta/CD19-depleted stem cell transplant. The receptors originated from a girl aged 2-9 years with congenital amegakaryocytic thrombocytopenia, due to receive a stem cell transplant.

The chain joins TRBV12-3 or TRBV12-4 to TRBJ2-2; tentative D call: TRBD1 (6 bases). Trimming left V 3 bases short and J 5 bases short, with 16 bases between. CDR3 length: 16 residues. The CDR3: CASSLRARGKTGELFF. In DNA, the CDR3 is TGTGCCAGCAGTTTGAGGGCCAGGGGTAAAACCGGGGAGCTGTTTTTT.

The rearrangement uses TRBV7-8 and TRBJ2-2; D unclear. This CDR3 comprises 16 residues. V lost 5 bases and J 1 base, leaving 14 bases between the germline ends. Germline values: CDR1 SGHVS, CDR2 FQNEAQ. The DNA for the CDR3 is TGTGCCAGCAGCCTCGTTCCCACCATGAACACCGGGGAGCTGTTTTTT. This gives the protein CASSLVPTMNTGELFF.

This clonotype was observed many times. The V and J genes are TRBV5-6 and TRBJ2-1, with a tentative D call TRBD2 (5 bases). Deletions cut 7 bases from V and 9 bases from J, with 14 bases between. The length of the CDR3 is 12 residues. CDR1 and CDR2 from the germline V gene are SGHDT and YYEEEE. As DNA, the CDR3 is TGTGCCAGCGGTACCTACCGGGGTGAGCAGTTCTTC. It codes for CASGTYRGEQFF.

This clonotype turned up a few times. The chain combines TRBV15 with TRBJ2-7, with D possibly TRBD2 on 6 matching bases. The V end lost 5 bases, the J end lost 0 bases, and 11 bases lay between the germline ends. The CDR3 consists of 14 residues. Per the germline V gene, CDR1 is LNHNV and CDR2 is YYDKDF (reference sequence). CDR3 sequence: CATSEGDSSYEQYF. For the CDR3, the DNA is TGTGCCACCAGCGAAGGGGACTCCTCCTACGAGCAGTACTTC. Variable domain in full (rest from reference TRBV15 and TRBJ2-7): DAMVIQNPRYQVTQFGKPVTLSCSQTLNHNVMYWYQQKSSQAPKLLFHYYDKDFNNEADTPDNFQSRRPNTSFCFLDIRSPGLGDTAMYLCATSEGDSSYEQYFGPGTRLTVT.

Only a few counts were recorded for this clonotype. V and J are TRBV7-2 and TRBJ2-7, with 8 positions matching TRBD2. This CDR3 has 16 amino acids. V trimming: 5 bases; J trimming: 5 bases; junction bases outside the gene matches: 14. Per germline, CDR1 SGHTA and CDR2 FQGNSA. The CDR3 is CASSDTRRSGRDEQYF. In DNA, the CDR3 is TGTGCCAGCAGCGACACGAGAAGAAGCGGGAGAGACGAGCAGTACTTC.

V is TRBV6-6 and J is TRBJ2-7, with TRBD1 matching 7 bases. CDR3 size: 13 residues. Trimming at V came to 6 bases and at J to 5 bases, leaving 7 bases not matched to a gene. Germline values: CDR1 MNHNY, CDR2 SVGAGI (reference sequence). This CDR3 is CASSNRGLDEQYF. The CDR3 nucleotides read TGTGCCAGCAGCAACAGGGGTCTCGACGAGCAGTACTTC.

The chain is built from TRBV15 and TRBJ2-7; 10 positions agree with TRBD1. CDR3 size: 13 residues. V lost 4 bases to trimming and J lost 9 bases; unmatched junction nucleotides: 6. CDR1 is LNHNV and CDR2 is YYDKDF in the germline V gene (reference sequence). CDR3 region: CATSTGTGERQYF. DNA for the CDR3: TGTGCCACCAGCACTGGGACAGGGGAAAGGCAGTACTTC.

At least ten counts were recorded for this clonotype. This rearrangement joins TRBV5-1 to TRBJ2-5; no definite D call. This CDR3 contains 15 residues. V gave up 2 bases and J gave up 5 bases, with 16 bases separating them. Germline assignment: CDR1 SGHRS and CDR2 YFSETQ. Written as DNA, the CDR3 is TGCGCCAGCAGCTTCGTCAGCCACCTTTTGGAGACCCAGTACTTC. Its protein product is CASSFVSHLLETQYF.

This clonotype was seen a few times. V gene TRBV6-5 combines with J gene TRBJ2-3; perhaps TRBD2 as D (6 bases). Germline V lookup: CDR1 MNHEY, CDR2 SVGAGI. This CDR3 has 16 amino acids. Trimming stripped 5 bases from V and 3 bases from J, with 18 bases between. DNA for the CDR3: TGTGCCAGCAGTCCCCTTAGACTAGGCCGGACAGATACGCAGTATTTT. This translates into CASSPLRLGRTDTQYF.

V gene TRBV5-5 combines with J gene TRBJ2-3; D is unclear. V dropped 7 bases and J dropped 2 bases, with 20 bases sitting between them. The CDR3 covers 16 residues. Germline CDR1 SGHKS, CDR2 YYEKEE (reference sequence). The CDR3 loop is CASSSYAEYPTDTQYF. DNA of the CDR3: TGTGCCAGCTCTTCTTATGCAGAGTATCCCACAGATACGCAGTATTTT. Combining the CDR3 with reference TRBV5-5 and TRBJ2-3 gives the whole variable domain DAGVTQSPTHLIKTRGQQVTLRCSPISGHKSVSWYQQVLGQGPQFIFQYYEKEERGRGNFPDRFSARQFPNYSSELNVNALLLGDSALYLCASSSYAEYPTDTQYFGPGTRLTVL.

V and J are TRBV3-1 and TRBJ2-1, with 11 bases aligning to TRBD2. The length of the CDR3 is 17 residues. V lost 2 bases to trimming and J lost 0 bases; unmatched junction nucleotides: 3. Germline V lookup: CDR1 LGHDT, CDR2 YNNKEL (reference sequence). The CDR3 bases are TGTGCCAGCAGCCAATTTACTAGCGGGAGCTCCTACAATGAGCAGTTCTTC. Translated, it gives CASSQFTSGSSYNEQFF.

The rearrangement links TRBV6-2 or TRBV6-3 to TRBJ2-1; 10 nucleotides match TRBD2. The trim removed 4 bases at V and 3 bases at J, leaving 18 bases unmatched. Germline CDR1 and CDR2: MNHEY and SVGEGT. The CDR3 sequence is 20 residues long. The CDR3: CASSWVADSSGSSYYNEQFF. CDR3 sequence (DNA): TGTGCCAGCAGTTGGGTTGCGGATTCTAGCGGGAGCTCTTACTACAATGAGCAGTTCTTC.

This clonotype turned up a few times. The gene calls are TRBV5-1 and TRBJ2-3; 7 bases align to TRBD2. The V gene end was trimmed by 3 bases and the J gene end by 5 bases; junction bases not matched to a gene: 9. The CDR3 has 15 residues. In germline, CDR1 is SGHRS, CDR2 YFSETQ. This chain's CDR3 is CASSSGAGREDTQYF. Written as DNA, the CDR3 is TGCGCCAGCAGCTCCGGTGCGGGGAGGGAAGATACGCAGTATTTT. Complete variable domain (other parts from reference TRBV5-1 and TRBJ2-3): KAGVTQTPRYLIKTRGQQVTLSCSPISGHRSVSWYQQTPGQGLQFLFEYFSETQRNKGNFPGRFSGRQFSNSRSEMNVSTLELGDSALYLCASSSGAGREDTQYFGPGTRLTVL.

The sample holds many counts of this clonotype. This chain uses TRBV6-1 with TRBJ1-5; D call uncertain. The V end was cut by 5 bases, the J end by 6 bases, with 11 bases between. Germline lookup yields CDR1 MNHNS and CDR2 SASEGT. The CDR3 is 13 amino acids. The CDR3 region has the DNA TGTGCCAGCAGTCTGACCCTCGGTCAGCCCCAGCATTTT. It codes for CASSLTLGQPQHF.

This clonotype was seen a single time. The V gene is TRBV5-5, the J gene TRBJ2-5; D possibly corresponds to TRBD1 (6 bases). Per germline, CDR1 SGHKS and CDR2 YYEKEE (reference sequence). V was shortened by 4 bases and J by 5 bases, with 12 bases between the two germline ends. This CDR3 is built from 13 residues. CDR3 sequence (DNA): TGTGCCAGCAGCCGACAGGCTGGGGAGACCCAGTACTTC. This sequence encodes CASSRQAGETQYF.

This clonotype was detected many times. J is TRBJ2-1 and V is TRBV20-1; TRBD2 agrees at 7 bases. Germline trimming cut 3 bases from V and 5 bases from J; bases unmatched to any gene: 4. This CDR3 spans 13 amino acids. Germline V lookup: CDR1 DFQATT, CDR2 SNEGSKA (reference sequence). The CDR3 DNA reads TGCAGTGCTAGCGGGAGCGGGGACAATGAGCAGTTCTTC. Its protein product is CSASGSGDNEQFF.

This clonotype was picked up one time. The chain links TRBV19 to TRBJ2-1; the match to TRBD2 covers 8 bases. V lost 3 bases and J lost 0; bases outside the gene matches: 4. The germline gives CDR1 LNHDA, CDR2 SQIVND (reference sequence). This CDR3 comprises 16 residues. The CDR3 nucleotides read TGTGCCAGTAGTATCACGGGAGGGTCCTCCTACAATGAGCAGTTCTTC. Its protein product is CASSITGGSSYNEQFF.

This clonotype was counted many times. V is TRBV5-1 and J is TRBJ2-7, with a possible D match to TRBD2 (6 bases). CDR1 and CDR2 (germline): SGHRS, YFSETQ. The length of the CDR3 is 13 residues. V lost 7 bases to trimming and J lost 4 bases, with 15 bases between them. CDR3 sequence (DNA): TGCGCCAGCCGACTAGGAGGTTTATACGAGCAGTACTTC. Protein sequence: CASRLGGLYEQYF.

V is TRBV29-1 and J is TRBJ2-2; 14 nucleotides agree with TRBD2. With 6 bases clipped from V and 4 bases from J, the junction kept 10 bases outside the gene matches. The germline V gene has CDR1 SQVTM and CDR2 ANQGSEA. This CDR3 comprises 17 residues. Here the CDR3 reads CSVLGTSGSSGTGELFF. Written as DNA, the CDR3 is TGCAGCGTCCTTGGGACTAGCGGGAGTAGCGGCACCGGGGAGCTGTTTTTT.

This clonotype was counted only a few times. The chain employs TRBV5-1 and TRBJ2-1; 11 bases map to TRBD2. Germline assignment: CDR1 SGHRS and CDR2 YFSETQ. The CDR3 spans 18 residues. V shed 2 bases, J shed 8 bases, and the junction held 15 bases outside the gene matches. This CDR3 reads CASSFGTSGTPLLDEQFF. CDR3 DNA sequence: TGCGCCAGCAGCTTCGGGACTAGCGGCACCCCTCTTTTGGATGAGCAGTTCTTC.

The V gene is TRBV7-9, the J gene TRBJ2-1, with D unclear. The CDR3 consists of 12 residues. CDR1 and CDR2 from the germline V gene are SEHNR and FQNEAQ (reference sequence). The germline V and J ends were trimmed by 5 bases and 8 bases, with 10 bases remaining between them. CDR3: CASSPLIDEQFF. Here the CDR3 DNA reads TGTGCCAGCAGCCCCCTAATCGATGAGCAGTTCTTC.

This clonotype has only a few counts. The chain recombines TRBV29-1 with TRBJ2-5, with D possibly TRBD2 on 6 matching bases. The CDR3 consists of 15 residues. Germline CDR1 and CDR2: SQVTM and ANQGSEA. Trimming took off 3 bases at V and 7 bases at J, with 21 bases between the two ends. In nucleotides, the CDR3 is TGCAGCGTTGACCAGACCGGGAATCTGGGGGGGACCCAGTACTTC. It yields the protein CSVDQTGNLGGTQYF.